A single sample gave rise to the 2 T cell receptor beta chains below, sequenced in a study of beta chain features in type 1 diabetes. Every bit of the isolated RNA underwent reverse transcription, so sequencing read expressed TCRB transcripts. Produced via immunoSEQ multiplex PCR; TCRdb's table is partial and in-frame only. This table holds 400,000 to 500,000 clones, approximately 15% found once. The sample taken for sequencing was naive CD4+ T cells from blood. These receptors originate from a man aged 30-40 years in good health.

This clone appeared a few times. The chain is built from TRBV28 and TRBJ1-2; D might be TRBD1 (5 bases). From germline, CDR1 is MDHEN and CDR2 SYDVKM. The CDR3 loop spans 16 amino acids. The V and J ends lost 5 bases and 0 bases respectively, with 16 bases between them. This chain's CDR3 is CASSLSQGPSNYGYTF. The CDR3 DNA sequence: TGTGCCAGCAGTCTGTCCCAGGGACCGTCTAACTATGGCTACACCTTC.

A few counts support this clone. The rearrangement joins TRBV2 to TRBJ2-7; no reliable D call. This CDR3 is 14 amino acids long. The V gene's germline CDR1 is SNHLY and CDR2 FYNNEI. V lost 3 bases and J lost 0, with 9 bases in between. The CDR3 sequence: CASSETLFSYEQYF. DNA of the CDR3: TGTGCCAGCAGTGAGACCCTTTTCTCCTACGAGCAGTACTTC.